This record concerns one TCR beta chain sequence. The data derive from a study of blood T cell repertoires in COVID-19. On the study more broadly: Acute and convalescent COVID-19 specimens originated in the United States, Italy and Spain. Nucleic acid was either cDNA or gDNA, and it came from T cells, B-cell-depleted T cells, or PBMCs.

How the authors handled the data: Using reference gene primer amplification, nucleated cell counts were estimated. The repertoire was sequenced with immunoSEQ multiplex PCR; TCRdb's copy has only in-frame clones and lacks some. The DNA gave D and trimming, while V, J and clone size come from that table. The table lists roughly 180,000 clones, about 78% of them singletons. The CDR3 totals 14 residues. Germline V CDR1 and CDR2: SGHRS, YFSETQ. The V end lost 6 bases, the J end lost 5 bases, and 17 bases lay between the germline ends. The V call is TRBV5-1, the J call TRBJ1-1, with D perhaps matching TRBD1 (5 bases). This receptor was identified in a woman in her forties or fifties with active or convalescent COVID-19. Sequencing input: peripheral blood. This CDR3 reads CASIPAGERTEAFF. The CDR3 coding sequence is TGCGCCAGCATCCCGGCGGGGGAGAGGACTGAAGCTTTCTTT.